This section outlines one T cell receptor (beta chain) sequence together with its context. Clones were read by immunoSEQ multiplex PCR, and TCRdb kept only the in-frame ones, dropping some. Among a few hundred thousand clones listed, 84% were seen once. Germline V CDR1 and CDR2: KGHSH, LQKENI. The V and J ends lost 5 bases and 5 bases, in that order; junction bases with no gene match: 7. This CDR3 contains 14 residues. This entry comes from a study of blood T cell repertoires in COVID-19. The clonotype comes from a human donor in a cohort sampled during active COVID-19. This chain connects TRBV18 to TRBJ2-5; 8 bases fit TRBD1. Sequenced material: peripheral blood. The CDR3 spells CASSFGQGSETQYF. The CDR3 DNA reads as TGTGCCAGCTCATTCGGACAGGGATCGGAGACCCAGTACTTC.